This T cell receptor (beta chain) was recorded in a study of graft-versus-host responses after intestinal transplantation. Study background: Isolated intestinal, liver-intestinal, or multivisceral transplants were what recipients had. For approximately three years after anti-thymocyte globulin induction, all recipients took tacrolimus and steroids.

Assay: immunoSEQ multiplex PCR; the TCRdb copy retains only in-frame clones and omits some. The sample has around 100,000 clones, roughly 89% seen once. Study results and limitations: Investigators detected GvH clones in recipient marrow, with some emerging earlier in ileum or blood.

This clone was seen just once. What it recognizes is unknown. The CDR3 has 12 amino acids. CDR1 and CDR2 from the germline V gene are MNHEY and SVGAGI. Trimming cost V 7 bases and J 3 bases, with 10 bases left between them. The starting material was unstimulated CD4+ T cells sorted from spleen or lymph node cells, obtained before transplant. The origin of this receptor is a human donor who was the organ donor for an intestinal transplant. The chain uses TRBV6-5 and TRBJ2-7; D is perhaps TRBD2 (6 bases). The CDR3 DNA reads as TGTGCCAGCAAGGGAGGAGGCTACGAGCAGTACTTC. Its protein product is CASKGGGYEQYF.